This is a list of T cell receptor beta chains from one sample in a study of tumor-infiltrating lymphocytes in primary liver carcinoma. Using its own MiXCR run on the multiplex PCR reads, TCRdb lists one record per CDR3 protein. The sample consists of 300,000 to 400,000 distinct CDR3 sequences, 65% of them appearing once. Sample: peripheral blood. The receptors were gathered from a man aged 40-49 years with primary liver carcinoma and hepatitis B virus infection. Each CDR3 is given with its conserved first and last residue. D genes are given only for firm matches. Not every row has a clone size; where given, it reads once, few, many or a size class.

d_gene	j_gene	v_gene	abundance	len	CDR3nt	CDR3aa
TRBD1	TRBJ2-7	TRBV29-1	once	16	TGCAGTGTTAGAGGGGGACCGGGACAGGGGCAATACGAGCAGTACTTC	CSVRGGPGQGQYEQYF
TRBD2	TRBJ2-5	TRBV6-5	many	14	TGTGCCAGCAGTTCTGGACTAGCGCCAGAGACCCAGTACTTC	CASSSGLAPETQYF
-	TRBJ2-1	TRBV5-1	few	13	TGCGCCAGCAGCTCCATGTCCTACAATGAGCAGTTCTTC	CASSSMSYNEQFF
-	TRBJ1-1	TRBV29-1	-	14	TGCAACGTTGTAGTGACAGGAATGAGCACTGAAGCTTTCTTT	CNVVVTGMSTEAFF
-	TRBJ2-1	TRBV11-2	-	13	TGTGCCAACAACTTACTCACCCACAATGAGCAGTTCTTC	CANNLLTHNEQFF
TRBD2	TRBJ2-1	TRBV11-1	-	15	TGTGCCGGCAGCCTTAGCGGGAGCTCCTACAATGGGCAGTTCTTC	CAGSLSGSSYNGQFF
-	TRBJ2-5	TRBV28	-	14	TGTGCCAGCAGTTTATTGGGGTACCAAGAGACCCAGTACTTC	CASSLLGYQETQYF
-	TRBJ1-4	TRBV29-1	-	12	TGCAGCGTTGGCGGGGACTGCGAAAAACTATTTTTT	CSVGGDCEKLFF
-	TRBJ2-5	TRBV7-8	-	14	TGTGCCAGCAAACCCGGGGGTTGGCAAGAGACCCAGTACTTC	CASKPGGWQETQYF
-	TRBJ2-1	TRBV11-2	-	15	TGTGCCAGCAGCCGACCTAGGTATGAGGACAATGAGCAGTTCTTC	CASSRPRYEDNEQFF
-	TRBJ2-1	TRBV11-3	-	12	TGTACCAGCAGCTCGACGGACAATGAGCAGTTCTTC	CTSSSTDNEQFF
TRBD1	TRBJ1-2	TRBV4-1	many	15	TGCGCCAGCAGCCCCTCCGGGACAGGGTTTCTTGGCTACACCTTC	CASSPSGTGFLGYTF
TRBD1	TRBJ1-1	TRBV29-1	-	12	TGCAGTGCACTAACAGGGGCCACTGAAGCTTTCTTT	CSALTGATEAFF
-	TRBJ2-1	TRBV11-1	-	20	TGTGCCAGTAGCTCCCCTCAGGTAGTAGGTGCAGTCCCGGGGCACAATGAGCAGTTCTTC	CASSSPQVVGAVPGHNEQFF
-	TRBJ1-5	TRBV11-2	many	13	TGTGCCAGCAGCCCGGGGGTCAATCAGCCCCAGCATTTT	CASSPGVNQPQHF
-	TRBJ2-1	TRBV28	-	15	TGTGCCATATCTCTCCGGAGTCTGGCGAACAATGAGCAGTTCTTC	CAISLRSLANNEQFF